This T cell receptor beta chain is drawn from a study of T-cell memory formation after mild COVID-19. Study-wide background: Across donors, TCR clusters were largely donor specific. Study findings and constraints: The main location of contracting CD4+ clones was CM and EM, and that of contracting CD8+ clones was EMRA.

This CDR3 region has 11 residues. Germline-derived CDR1 and CDR2 are LNHDA and SQIVND (reference sequence). The ends were cut back, 5 bases at V and 12 bases at J, with 10 bases in the middle. This clonotype was counted a single time. Its matching antigen is unknown. 5'RACE primed from the constant segment yielded TCR alpha and TCR beta cDNA libraries bearing sample barcodes and UMIs. Each CDR3 protein gets one entry after TCRdb re-called the 5' RACE reads with MiXCR. The data hold about 560,000 distinct CDR3 sequences, with roughly a fifth observed a single time. The chain recombines TRBV19 with TRBJ1-4; no clear D. This TCR was sampled from an adult woman who had mild COVID-19 (a few samples of this study predate the infection). Cell type and time point are not known. The sample taken for sequencing was PBMCs or a T cell subset sorted from them (not recorded which). The CDR3 region is CASSPGNELFF. CDR3 DNA sequence: TGTGCCAGTAGTCCCGGGAACGAACTGTTTTTT.